This T cell receptor (beta chain) is drawn from a study of OX40 agonist ivuxolimab in advanced cancers. In the study overall: Dose-escalation patients had hepatocellular carcinoma, melanoma, renal cell or head and neck cancer. Checkpoint inhibitors had been given previously to 35% to 50% of patients. Whole-study results and caveats: The study did not work out the antigen specificity of the expanded peripheral T cells.

About this clone itself: Its antigen is still unknown.

Germline CDR1 reads MDHEN; CDR2 reads SYDVKM. This CDR3 is 14 amino acids long. V shed 6 bases and J shed 0 bases, with 9 bases lying between them. Only in-frame clones appear in the TCRdb table, and some are missing; sequencing was by immunoSEQ multiplex PCR. The sample records about 77,000 clones, around nine tenths being singletons. The rearrangement links TRBV28 to TRBJ1-3; D unresolved. The clonotype was recovered from an adult with an advanced solid tumor such as melanoma, head and neck, liver or kidney cancer. Material: CD4+ or CD8+ T cells sorted from blood, obtained in a trial of the OX40 agonist ivuxolimab. The CDR3 loop is CASRSWTSGNTIYF. CDR3 bases: TGTGCCAGCAGATCCTGGACCTCTGGAAACACCATATATTTT.